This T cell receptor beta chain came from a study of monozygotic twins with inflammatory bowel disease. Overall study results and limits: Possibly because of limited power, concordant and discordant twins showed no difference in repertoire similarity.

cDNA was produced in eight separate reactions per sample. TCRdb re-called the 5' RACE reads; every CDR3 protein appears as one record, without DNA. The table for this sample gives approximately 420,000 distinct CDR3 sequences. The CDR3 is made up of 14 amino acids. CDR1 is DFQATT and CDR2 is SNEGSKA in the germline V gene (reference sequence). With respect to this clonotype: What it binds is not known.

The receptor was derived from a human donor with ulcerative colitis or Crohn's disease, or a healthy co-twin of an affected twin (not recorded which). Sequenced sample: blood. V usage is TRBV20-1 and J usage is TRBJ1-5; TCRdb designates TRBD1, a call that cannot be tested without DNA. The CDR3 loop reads CSAYEGAGNQPQHF.